The rows below give T cell receptor beta chains drawn from one sample of a study of blood T cell repertoires in COVID-19. Assay: immunoSEQ multiplex PCR; the TCRdb copy retains only in-frame clones and omits some. This table holds a few hundred thousand clones, just under 90% found once. What was sequenced was PBMCs or T cells enriched from blood (not recorded which). These receptors were obtained from a man aged 25-40 years who had recovered from COVID-19. Both conserved end residues are part of each CDR3. The order of the fields is J gene, D gene, V gene, clone size, CDR3 DNA, CDR3 protein. A D gene is named only where the DNA matches it firmly. Expanded clones get a size class; other rows say once, few or many, or leave the size out.

J gene: TRBJ2-7
D gene: .
V gene: TRBV11-2
clone size: .
CDR3 DNA: TGTGCCAGCAGCTTAGGGGCCCTTAAGCCTTCCTACGAGCAGTACTTC
CDR3 protein: CASSLGALKPSYEQYF

J gene: TRBJ1-1
D gene: .
V gene: TRBV7-9
clone size: few
CDR3 DNA: TGTGCCAGCAGCTTAGTTTTAGGGGACACTGAAGCTTTCTTT
CDR3 protein: CASSLVLGDTEAFF

J gene: TRBJ1-3
D gene: .
V gene: TRBV9
clone size: .
CDR3 DNA: TGTGCCAGCAGCGTAGAGCGAACAGGCTCTGGAAACACCATATATTTT
CDR3 protein: CASSVERTGSGNTIYF

J gene: TRBJ1-6
D gene: .
V gene: TRBV5-1
clone size: .
CDR3 DNA: TGCGCCAGCAGCCAGCGGGAAGCAGGGAGTAATTCACCCCTCCACTTT
CDR3 protein: CASSQREAGSNSPLHF

J gene: TRBJ1-3
D gene: TRBD1
V gene: TRBV10-3
clone size: once
CDR3 DNA: TGTGCCATCAGGGCACAGGGGGCGGCTGGAAACACCATATATTTT
CDR3 protein: CAIRAQGAAGNTIYF

J gene: TRBJ2-1
D gene: TRBD2
V gene: TRBV27
clone size: .
CDR3 DNA: TGTGCCAGCAGTAACTCGCGGGAGGGCCGCCATGAGCAGTTCTTC
CDR3 protein: CASSNSREGRHEQFF

J gene: TRBJ1-5
D gene: .
V gene: TRBV10-3
clone size: once
CDR3 DNA: TGTGCCATCAGTGAGTCTACAGTTATAAGCAATCAGCCCCAGCATTTT
CDR3 protein: CAISESTVISNQPQHF

J gene: TRBJ2-1
D gene: TRBD1
V gene: TRBV6-5
clone size: .
CDR3 DNA: TGTGCCAGTTGGGGGACAGGGATTTACAATGAGCAGTTCTTC
CDR3 protein: CASWGTGIYNEQFF

J gene: TRBJ2-7
D gene: .
V gene: TRBV27
clone size: .
CDR3 DNA: TGTGCCAGCAGTTTAGGGGGCCCCTACGAGCAGTACTTC
CDR3 protein: CASSLGGPYEQYF

J gene: TRBJ2-5
D gene: TRBD1
V gene: TRBV5-8
clone size: .
CDR3 DNA: TGTGCCAGCAGTTTTGATCCGGGACAGGGGGAGACCCAGTACTTC
CDR3 protein: CASSFDPGQGETQYF

J gene: TRBJ1-2
D gene: TRBD1
V gene: TRBV30
clone size: .
CDR3 DNA: TGTGCCTGGAGTGTACCGGGGGAGGACAGGGCTACCTATGGCTACACCTTC
CDR3 protein: CAWSVPGEDRATYGYTF

J gene: TRBJ1-2
D gene: .
V gene: TRBV10-3
clone size: once
CDR3 DNA: TGTGCCATCAGTAAAGAGGGATCTAACTATGGCTACACCTTC
CDR3 protein: CAISKEGSNYGYTF

J gene: TRBJ1-4
D gene: .
V gene: TRBV5-6
clone size: .
CDR3 DNA: TGTGCCAGCAGGCGTGGGGGGGAAAATGAAAAACTGTTTTTT
CDR3 protein: CASRRGGENEKLFF

J gene: TRBJ1-2
D gene: .
V gene: TRBV30
clone size: few
CDR3 DNA: TGTGCCTGGAGTGTTGAGAATTATGGCTACACCTTC
CDR3 protein: CAWSVENYGYTF

J gene: TRBJ1-2
D gene: TRBD1
V gene: TRBV12-3/TRBV12-4
clone size: .
CDR3 DNA: TGTGCCAGCAGGGGGGACAGGGGCGATGGCTACACCTTC
CDR3 protein: CASRGDRGDGYTF

J gene: TRBJ2-2
D gene: TRBD1
V gene: TRBV24-1
clone size: .
CDR3 DNA: TGTGCCACCAGTGGTAATTCCGGGACAGGTAACACCGGGGAGCTGTTTTTT
CDR3 protein: CATSGNSGTGNTGELFF

J gene: TRBJ1-2
D gene: .
V gene: TRBV7-9
clone size: .
CDR3 DNA: TGTGCCAGCAGCCATCCCGGACAGCTTTGGGGCTACACCTTC
CDR3 protein: CASSHPGQLWGYTF

J gene: TRBJ1-5
D gene: .
V gene: TRBV19
clone size: once
CDR3 DNA: TGTGCCAGTAGTATGGGACCGGGAGGGGTTCAGCCCCAGCATTTT
CDR3 protein: CASSMGPGGVQPQHF

J gene: TRBJ2-5
D gene: TRBD1
V gene: TRBV4-3
clone size: .
CDR3 DNA: TGCGCCAGCAGCCACGGACAGGGCCAAGAGACCCAGTACTTC
CDR3 protein: CASSHGQGQETQYF

J gene: TRBJ2-1
D gene: TRBD1
V gene: TRBV10-2
clone size: .
CDR3 DNA: TGCGCCAGCGTCGTAGGACAGGGGGCGGTTAATGAGCAGTTCTTC
CDR3 protein: CASVVGQGAVNEQFF